This T cell receptor beta chain is from a study of early T cells in non-severe SARS-CoV-2 infection. Study overall: The sequenced material was bulk RNA from unsorted whole blood, and its chains were unpaired. Study conclusions and caveats: Reliance on VDJdb matching favored anti-spike CD8 responses; private and CD4 specificities were missed.

The CDR3 loop spans 13 amino acids. Trimming cost V 7 bases and J 10 bases, with 17 bases left between them. Germline assignment: CDR1 MGHDK and CDR2 SYGVNS. In its sample, this clonotype ranks as medium-sized (0.01 to 0.1%). Its antigen is currently unknown. The TCR library protocol attached unique molecular identifiers to the individual cDNA molecules. Using its own MiXCR run on the 5' RACE reads, TCRdb lists one record per CDR3 protein. The table records approximately 29,000 distinct CDR3 sequences, around 6.6% of them present only once. This chain links TRBV25-1 with TRBJ2-1; possible D gene TRBD2, 5 bases. The specimen sequenced was whole blood. This clonotype was obtained from an adult who was a healthcare worker with PCR-confirmed SARS-CoV-2 infection or an uninfected control (not recorded which). This chain's CDR3 is CASTQDSSREQFF. Here the CDR3 DNA reads TGTGCCAGCACCCAGGACTCGAGTAGGGAGCAGTTCTTC.